This passage covers 13 T cell receptor beta chains from one sample sequenced in a study of cytomegalovirus exposure and HLA in healthy donors. PCR involved 60 Vbeta and 13 Jbeta primers. Clones were read by immunoSEQ multiplex PCR, and TCRdb kept only the in-frame ones, dropping some. This sample has 200,000 to 250,000 clones, with over 80% found just once. The specimen sequenced was PBMCs. These receptors came from a woman aged 40-49 years in good health and CMV-seropositive.

Only a few counts were recorded for this clone. The chain uses TRBV7-6 and TRBJ2-2; weak D call: TRBD2 (7 bases). Trimming took 6 bases from V and 4 from J, leaving 12 bases between them. This CDR3 comprises 14 residues. CDR1 is SGHVS, CDR2 FNYEAQ, per germline. The chain's CDR3 is CASSSGEGTGELFF. The CDR3 nucleotides are TGTGCCAGCAGTTCAGGGGAGGGCACCGGGGAGCTGTTTTTT. Supplemented by reference TRBV7-6 and TRBJ2-2, the full variable domain reads GAGVSQSPRYKVTKRGQDVALRCDPISGHVSLYWYRQALGQGPEFLTYFNYEAQQDKSGLPNDRFSAERPEGSISTLTIQRTEQRDSAMYRCASSSGEGTGELFFGEGSRLTVL.

The chain is built from TRBV6-6 and TRBJ1-2, with D possibly TRBD1 on 6 matching bases. V was trimmed by 7 bases and J by 8 bases, leaving 23 bases between them. The V gene's germline CDR1 is MNHNY and CDR2 SVGAGI (reference sequence). This CDR3 spans 15 amino acids. Here the CDR3 reads CASKAGARGAEGYTF. CDR3 nucleotides: TGTGCCAGCAAGGCGGGAGCACGGGGGGCTGAAGGCTACACCTTC.

As to this clone: Its ends do not fully match the called genes, so a read error is possible. The chain links TRBV7-9 to TRBJ2-1; the match to TRBD2 covers 8 bases. CDR1 and CDR2 (germline): SEHNR, FQNEAQ (reference sequence). This CDR3 spans 16 amino acids. The CDR3: CSSWFVAGSSYNEQFF. CDR3 sequence (DNA): TGTTCCAGCTGGTTCGTAGCGGGGAGCTCCTACAATGAGCAGTTCTTC.

This chain joins TRBV5-1 and TRBJ2-3; unclear D gene. The CDR3 covers 12 residues. Between the trimmed V and J ends, which lost 2 bases and 12 bases, there was a span of 13 bases. Germline CDR1 reads SGHRS; CDR2 reads YFSETQ. The CDR3 here is CASSFDAALQYF. The CDR3 nucleotides read TGCGCCAGCAGCTTTGATGCGGCGTTACAGTATTTT.

The genes are TRBV7-2 and TRBJ1-1; D is undetermined. The CDR3 loop spans 13 amino acids. V was cut by 4 bases and J by 5 bases, with 11 bases left in between. Germline V gene data show CDR1 as SGHTA and CDR2 as FQGNSA. As DNA, the CDR3 is TGTGCCAGCAGCTCCCTCCCGGAGACTGAAGCTTTCTTT. Encoded protein: CASSSLPETEAFF.

The chain combines TRBV6-5 with TRBJ1-2; D might be TRBD1 (6 bases). The V gene's germline CDR1 is MNHEY and CDR2 SVGAGI. The ends were cut back, 7 bases at V and 5 bases at J, with 11 bases in the middle. The CDR3 consists of 12 residues. Here the CDR3 reads CASKFQGYGYTF. For the CDR3, the DNA is TGTGCCAGCAAATTTCAGGGGTATGGCTACACCTTC.

This clone was seen once. The rearrangement joins TRBV11-3 to TRBJ2-5; 7 bases fit TRBD1. The CDR3 has 15 residues. Germline loops: CDR1 SGHNT, CDR2 YENEEA. V lost 5 bases and J lost 5; bases outside the gene matches: 11. CDR3 sequence reads: CASSILRQGKETQYF. CDR3 in DNA: TGTGCCAGCAGCATACTCCGACAGGGAAAGGAGACCCAGTACTTC. Combining the CDR3 with reference TRBV11-3 and TRBJ2-5 gives the whole variable domain EAGVVQSPRYKIIEKKQPVAFWCNPISGHNTLYWYLQNLGQGPELLIRYENEEAVDDSQLPKDRFSAERLKGVDSTLKIQPAELGDSAVYLCASSILRQGKETQYFGPGTRLLVL.

This clone was recorded only once. The chain's CDR3 is CSVGQGRSGETQYF. The CDR3 DNA reads TGCAGCGTTGGGCAGGGTAGGTCAGGAGAGACCCAGTACTTC. The chain employs TRBV29-1 and TRBJ2-5; the D gene is possibly TRBD1 (5 bases). Looked up from germline, CDR1 is SQVTM and CDR2 is ANQGSEA. Trimming removed 4 bases from V and 4 bases from J, with 16 bases in between. The CDR3 totals 14 residues.

The J gene is TRBJ2-7, the V gene TRBV5-6, with no clear D. Germline V CDR1 and CDR2: SGHDT, YYEEEE. Between the trimmed V and J ends, which lost 2 bases and 6 bases, there was a span of 18 bases. The CDR3 has 15 amino acids. In nucleotides, the CDR3 is TGTGCCAGCAGCTTTACCAGGTCCGGCCCCCTCGAGCAGTACTTC. Translating gives CASSFTRSGPLEQYF.

The chain carries TRBV18 and TRBJ2-7; 9 bases map to TRBD2. Germline V gene lookup returns CDR1 KGHSH and CDR2 LQKENI. J lost 0 bases, V lost 5 bases, and 11 bases had no gene match. This CDR3 is built from 17 residues. This chain's CDR3 is CASSISVSGRNSYEQYF. The CDR3 DNA is TGTGCCAGCTCAATCTCAGTAAGCGGGAGGAACTCCTACGAGCAGTACTTC. The full variable domain, rest sourced from reference TRBV18 and TRBJ2-7, is NAGVMQNPRHLVRRRGQEARLRCSPMKGHSHVYWYRQLPEEGLKFMVYLQKENIIDESGMPKERFSAEFPKEGPSILRIQQVVRGDSAAYFCASSISVSGRNSYEQYFGPGTRLTVT.

The genes are TRBV5-4 and TRBJ2-1; the match to TRBD2 covers 10 bases. This CDR3 is 16 amino acids long. Germline CDR1 reads SGHNT; CDR2 reads YYREEE (reference sequence). Trimming at V came to 4 bases and at J to 3 bases, leaving 7 bases not matched to a gene. The CDR3 loop reads CASSPRASGSYNEQFF. The CDR3 DNA follows: TGTGCCAGCAGCCCTCGTGCTAGCGGGAGCTACAATGAGCAGTTCTTC.

This chain joins TRBV7-2 and TRBJ2-3; 13 bases align to TRBD2. The length of the CDR3 is 18 residues. Per the germline V gene, CDR1 is SGHTA and CDR2 is FQGNSA. The junction had 11 bases not matched to a gene; V was cut back by 3 bases and J by 5 bases. The CDR3 sequence is CASSFRPGLAGAQDTQYF. The CDR3 bases are TGTGCCAGCAGCTTTCGGCCTGGACTAGCGGGAGCACAAGATACGCAGTATTTT.

This sequence joins TRBV7-9 and TRBJ1-5, with unresolved D. The V and J ends lost 5 bases and 10 bases respectively, with 21 bases between them. CDR3 length: 15 amino acids. The germline gives CDR1 SEHNR, CDR2 FQNEAQ (reference sequence). CDR3 DNA sequence: TGTGCCAGCAGCCTCCACGGGTACCCCGGGGTTCCCCAGCATTTT. As protein: CASSLHGYPGVPQHF.